This TCR beta chain was sequenced in a study of human T cells and chemical hapten exposure. Study-level background: 2% DPC applied to a roughly 2 cm by roughly 2 cm arm area sensitized donors.

The CDR3 runs 15 residues. V lost 3 bases and J lost 10, with 19 bases in between. As for this clonotype: Antigen specificity is unknown.

Findings of the study overall: PT1 expanded TCR numbers tracked positively with patch test score.

A single record per CDR3 protein comes from TCRdb applying MiXCR to the RACE reads. The table shows 95,000 or so distinct CDR3 sequences, with roughly an eighth occurring only once. Sample time point: patch test 2, 6 weeks after DPC sensitization. Treatment reported: therapeutic diphenylcyclopropenone sensitization with weekly scalp DPC. At every patch-test visit, blood was drawn before the patch test was applied. Whole blood, unfractionated, served as the material for total RNA extraction. The V call is TRBV12-3 or TRBV12-4, the J call TRBJ2-1; either TRBD1 or TRBD2 may fit D (6 bases each). The receptor was isolated from a woman in her forties with alopecia areata. Some clones in this sample may be carry-over from other donors' samples. The source material was whole blood, sampled in connection with sensitization to the hapten diphenylcyclopropenone (DPC). CDR3 sequence (DNA): TGTGCCAGCAGTTTGTTTGGGGGGCTTAGGGGCGAGCAGTTCTTC. This gives the protein CASSLFGGLRGEQFF.